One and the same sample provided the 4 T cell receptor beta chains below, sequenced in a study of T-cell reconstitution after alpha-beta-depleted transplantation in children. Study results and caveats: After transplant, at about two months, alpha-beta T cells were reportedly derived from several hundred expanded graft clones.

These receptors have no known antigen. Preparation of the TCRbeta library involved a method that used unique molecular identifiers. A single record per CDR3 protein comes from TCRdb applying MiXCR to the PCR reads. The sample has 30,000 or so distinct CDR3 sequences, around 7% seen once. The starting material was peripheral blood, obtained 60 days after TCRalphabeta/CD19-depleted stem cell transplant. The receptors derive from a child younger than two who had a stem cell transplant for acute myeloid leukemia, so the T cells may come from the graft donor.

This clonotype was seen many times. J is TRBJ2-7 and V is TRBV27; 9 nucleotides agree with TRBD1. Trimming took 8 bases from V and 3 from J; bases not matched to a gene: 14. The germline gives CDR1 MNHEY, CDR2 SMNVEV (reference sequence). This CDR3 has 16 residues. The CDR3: CASHRTGGNVHYEQYF. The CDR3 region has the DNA TGTGCCAGCCACCGAACAGGGGGCAACGTCCACTACGAGCAGTACTTC.

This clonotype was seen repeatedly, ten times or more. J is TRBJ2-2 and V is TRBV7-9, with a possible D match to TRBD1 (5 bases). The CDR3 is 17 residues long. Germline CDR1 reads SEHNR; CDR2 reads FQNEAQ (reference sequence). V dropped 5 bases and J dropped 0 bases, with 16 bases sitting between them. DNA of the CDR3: TGTGCCAGCAGCCCTTCGGCTCAGGGCACGAACACCGGGGAGCTGTTTTTT. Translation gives CASSPSAQGTNTGELFF.

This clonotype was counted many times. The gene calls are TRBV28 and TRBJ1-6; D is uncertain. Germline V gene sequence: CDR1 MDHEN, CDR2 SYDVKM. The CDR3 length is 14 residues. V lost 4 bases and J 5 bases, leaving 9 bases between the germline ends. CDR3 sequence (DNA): TGTGCCAGCAGTTGGACGGATGATAATTCACCCCTCCACTTT. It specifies CASSWTDDNSPLHF.

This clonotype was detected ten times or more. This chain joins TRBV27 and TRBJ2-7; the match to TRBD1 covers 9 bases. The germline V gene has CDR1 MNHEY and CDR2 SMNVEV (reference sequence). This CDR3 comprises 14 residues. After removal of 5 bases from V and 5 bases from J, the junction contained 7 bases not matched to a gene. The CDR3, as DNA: TGTGCCAGCAGTCTTGGACAGGGGATCCACGAGCAGTACTTC. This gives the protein CASSLGQGIHEQYF.